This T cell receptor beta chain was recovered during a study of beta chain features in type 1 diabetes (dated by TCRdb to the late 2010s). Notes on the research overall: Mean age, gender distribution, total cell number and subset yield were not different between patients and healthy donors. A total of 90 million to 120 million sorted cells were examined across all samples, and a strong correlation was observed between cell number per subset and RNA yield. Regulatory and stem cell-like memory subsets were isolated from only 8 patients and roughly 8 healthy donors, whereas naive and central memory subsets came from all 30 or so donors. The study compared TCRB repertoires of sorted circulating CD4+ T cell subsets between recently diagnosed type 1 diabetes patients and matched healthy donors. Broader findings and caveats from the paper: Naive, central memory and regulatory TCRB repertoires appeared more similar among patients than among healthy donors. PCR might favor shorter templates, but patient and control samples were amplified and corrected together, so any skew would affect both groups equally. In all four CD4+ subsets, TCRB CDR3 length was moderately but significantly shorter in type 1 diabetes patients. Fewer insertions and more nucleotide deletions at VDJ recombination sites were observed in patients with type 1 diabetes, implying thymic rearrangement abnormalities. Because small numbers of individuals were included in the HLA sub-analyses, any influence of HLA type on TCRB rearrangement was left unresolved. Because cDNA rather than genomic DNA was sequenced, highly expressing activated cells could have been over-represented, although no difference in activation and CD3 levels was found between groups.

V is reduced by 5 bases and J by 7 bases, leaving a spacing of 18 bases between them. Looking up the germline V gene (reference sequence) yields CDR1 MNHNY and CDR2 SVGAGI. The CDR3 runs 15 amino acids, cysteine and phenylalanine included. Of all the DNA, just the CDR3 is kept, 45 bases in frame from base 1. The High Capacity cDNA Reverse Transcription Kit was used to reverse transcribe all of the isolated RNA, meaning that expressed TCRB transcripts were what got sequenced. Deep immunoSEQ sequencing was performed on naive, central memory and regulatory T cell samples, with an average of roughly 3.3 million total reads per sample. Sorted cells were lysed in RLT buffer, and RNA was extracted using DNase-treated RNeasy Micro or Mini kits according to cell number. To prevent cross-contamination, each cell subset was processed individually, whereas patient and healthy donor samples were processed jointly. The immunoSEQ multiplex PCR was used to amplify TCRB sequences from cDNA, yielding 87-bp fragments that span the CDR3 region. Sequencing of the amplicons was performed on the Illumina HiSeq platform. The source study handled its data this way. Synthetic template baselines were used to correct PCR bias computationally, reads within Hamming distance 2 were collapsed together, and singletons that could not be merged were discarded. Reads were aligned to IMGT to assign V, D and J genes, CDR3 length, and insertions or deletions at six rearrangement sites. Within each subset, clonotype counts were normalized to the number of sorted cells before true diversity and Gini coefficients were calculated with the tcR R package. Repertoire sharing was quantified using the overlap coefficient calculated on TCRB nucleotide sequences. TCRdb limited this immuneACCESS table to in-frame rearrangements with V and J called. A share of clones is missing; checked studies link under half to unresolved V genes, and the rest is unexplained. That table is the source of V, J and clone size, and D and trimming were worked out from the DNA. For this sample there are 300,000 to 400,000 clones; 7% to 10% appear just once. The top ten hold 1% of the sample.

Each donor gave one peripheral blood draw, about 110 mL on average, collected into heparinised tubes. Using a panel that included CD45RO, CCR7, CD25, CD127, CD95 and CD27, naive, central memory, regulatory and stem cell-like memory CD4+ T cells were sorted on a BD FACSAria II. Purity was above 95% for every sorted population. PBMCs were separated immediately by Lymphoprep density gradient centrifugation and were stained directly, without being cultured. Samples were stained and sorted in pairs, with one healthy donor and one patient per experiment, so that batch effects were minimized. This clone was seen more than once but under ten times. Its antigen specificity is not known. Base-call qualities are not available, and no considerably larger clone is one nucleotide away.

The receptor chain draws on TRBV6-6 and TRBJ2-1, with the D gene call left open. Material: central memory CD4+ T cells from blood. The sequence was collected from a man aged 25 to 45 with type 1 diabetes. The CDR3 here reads CASSNQGLNPNEQFF. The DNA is TGTGCCAGCAGTAACCAAGGCCTTAACCCTAATGAGCAGTTCTTC.